The entry that follows covers one TCR beta chain sequence. Original handling: Cell counts per sample came from amplifying reference gene primers. TCRdb keeps only in-frame clones here, not all; method: immunoSEQ multiplex PCR. V, J and clone size are those of that table, while D and trimming were read from the DNA. The table includes about 200,000 clones, 80% to 85% detected once. The sample originates from a study of blood T cell repertoires in COVID-19. Looking at the study overall: Donors in the United States, Italy and Spain gave samples during acute or convalescent COVID-19. From T cells, B-cell-depleted T cells, or PBMCs came the material, which was cDNA or gDNA.

Germline assignment: CDR1 LNHDA and CDR2 SQIVND (reference sequence). The CDR3 spans 16 residues. V dropped 1 base and J dropped 5; count of bases not matched to a gene: 7. The sample taken for sequencing was peripheral blood. This rearrangement joins TRBV19 to TRBJ2-5, with 10 nucleotides matching TRBD2. The TCR originated in a middle-aged man with acute or convalescent COVID-19. The CDR3 DNA sequence: TGTGCCAGTAGTATAGGGAGAACTAGCGGGATGGAGACCCAGTACTTC. Translating it yields CASSIGRTSGMETQYF.